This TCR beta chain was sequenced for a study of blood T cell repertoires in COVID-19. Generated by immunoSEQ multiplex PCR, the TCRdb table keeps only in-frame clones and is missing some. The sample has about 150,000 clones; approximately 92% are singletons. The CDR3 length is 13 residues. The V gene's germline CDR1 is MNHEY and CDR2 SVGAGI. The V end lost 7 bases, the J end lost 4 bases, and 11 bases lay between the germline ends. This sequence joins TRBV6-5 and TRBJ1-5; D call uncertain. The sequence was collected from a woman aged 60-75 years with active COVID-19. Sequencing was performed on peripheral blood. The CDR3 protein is CASTLHVNQPQHF. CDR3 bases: TGTGCCAGCACACTACACGTAAATCAGCCCCAGCATTTT.